The 32 T cell receptor beta chains below all came from one sample that was sequenced in a study of T cell repertoires in cytomegalovirus infection. In TCRdb, the reads were re-called with MiXCR into one record per CDR3 protein. Of fewer than 850,000 distinct CDR3 sequences in the sample, almost 30% were seen once. No antigen has been assigned to these receptors. This material consisted of cultured CD8+ T cells from PBMCs, taken from culture after CMV antigen stimulation. These TCRs come from a human donor in good health (CMV status not recorded). Some clones in this sample may be carry-over from other donors' samples.

This chain links TRBV7-9 with TRBJ2-2, with 8 bases identical to TRBD1. V gave up 5 bases and J gave up 5 bases; unmatched junction bases: 10. The CDR3 covers 16 residues. Germline CDR1 and CDR2: SEHNR and FQNEAQ (reference sequence). This CDR3 reads CASSIGQGLNTGELFF. The CDR3, as DNA: TGTGCCAGCAGCATTGGACAGGGCCTGAATACCGGGGAGCTGTTTTTT.

The J gene is TRBJ2-7, the V gene TRBV2; TRBD2 agrees at 13 bases. V trimming: 6 bases; J trimming: 5 bases; junction bases outside the gene matches: 4. Germline V lookup: CDR1 SNHLY, CDR2 FYNNEI. CDR3 length equals 14 residues. CDR3 sequence reads: CASRLAGGLHEQYF. The CDR3 DNA is TGTGCCAGCAGACTAGCGGGGGGGCTCCACGAGCAGTACTTC.

This chain connects TRBV4-1 to TRBJ2-3; the D gene is possibly TRBD1 (5 bases). V gave up 1 base and J gave up 4 bases, with 12 bases separating them. The germline V gene encodes CDR1 MGHRA and CDR2 YSYEKL. The CDR3 is 15 residues long. The CDR3 DNA reads TGCGCCAGCAGCCAAGTCAATAGACAGTCAGATACGCAGTATTTT. Its protein is CASSQVNRQSDTQYF.

In its sample, this clonotype was seen once. The genes are TRBV6-2 or TRBV6-3 and TRBJ2-1; 7 bases map to TRBD2. After removal of 5 bases from V and 2 bases from J, the junction contained 9 bases not matched to a gene. Germline V lookup: CDR1 MNHEY, CDR2 SVGEGT. CDR3 size: 16 residues. CDR3 sequence reads: CASSQGRGVPYNEQFF. The DNA of the CDR3 is TGTGCCAGCAGTCAAGGACGGGGGGTCCCCTACAATGAGCAGTTCTTC.

The rearrangement links TRBV7-2 to TRBJ1-2; the match to TRBD1 covers 10 bases. After removal of 5 bases from V and 5 bases from J, the junction contained 2 bases not matched to a gene. The CDR3 length is 13 residues. Per the germline V gene, CDR1 is SGHTA and CDR2 is FQGNSA. The CDR3 region has the DNA TGTGCCAGCAGCAAGGGACAGGGGTATGGCTACACCTTC. Amino acid sequence: CASSKGQGYGYTF.

In this sample, this clonotype turned up many times. This rearrangement joins TRBV5-5 to TRBJ2-7; no firm D call. Between the trimmed V and J ends, which lost 0 bases and 1 base, there was a span of 8 bases. CDR1 is SGHKS and CDR2 is YYEKEE in the germline V gene (reference sequence). The CDR3 has 14 residues. The CDR3 nucleotides read TGTGCCAGCAGCTTGGGGCAGGAGTCCTACGAGCAGTACGTC. It is translated as CASSLGQESYEQYV.

This clonotype was seen only a few times. The CDR3 spells CASSFTGMTGNTIYF. The CDR3 DNA sequence: TGTGCCAGCAGTTTTACAGGGATGACTGGAAACACCATATATTTT. The chain uses TRBV28 and TRBJ1-3; D possibly corresponds to TRBD1 (6 bases). V lost 3 bases and J 2 bases, leaving 11 bases between the germline ends. The CDR3 is 15 amino acids. Germline-derived CDR1 and CDR2 are MDHEN and SYDVKM.

This chain connects TRBV5-1 to TRBJ2-7, with a tentative D call TRBD2 (6 bases). V lost 0 bases and J lost 2, with 12 bases in between. CDR3 length: 15 amino acids. Germline CDR1 and CDR2: SGHRS and YFSETQ. The CDR3 protein is CASSLGGGYPYEQYV. CDR3 DNA: TGCGCCAGCAGCTTGGGTGGAGGGTACCCCTACGAGCAGTACGTC.

The V and J genes are TRBV10-3 and TRBJ2-3; 7 nucleotides agree with TRBD2. The CDR3 length is 15 residues. CDR1 is ENHRY and CDR2 is SYGVKD in the germline V gene. Unmatched junction bases numbered 1, after V lost 0 bases and J lost 1 base. The CDR3 DNA follows: TGTGCCATCAGTGAGTCGGCGGGGGGCACAGATACGCAGTATTTT. Amino acids: CAISESAGGTDTQYF.

A word on this clonotype: This could be a read error, since a much larger clone is one nucleotide away. The chain couples TRBV7-2 to TRBJ1-1; D remains unclear. CDR3 length: 14 residues. Germline values: CDR1 SGHTA, CDR2 FQGNSA. The CDR3 loop is CASNLASPSTEAFF. In nucleotides, the CDR3 is TGTGCCAGCAACTTAGCGTCACCGTCGACTGAAGCTTTCTTT.

J is TRBJ2-1 and V is TRBV28, with 8 bases fitting TRBD1. J was trimmed by 15 bases and V by 8 bases; bases with no gene match: 15. Germline-derived CDR1 and CDR2 are MDHEN and SYDVKM. The CDR3 sequence is 13 residues long. The CDR3 DNA reads TGTGCCAGCCTGATGAGGGGACAGGTCGGGGGGTTCTTC. It codes for CASLMRGQVGGFF.

V usage is TRBV3-1 and J usage is TRBJ2-5; the D is unclear. This CDR3 comprises 13 residues. Germline CDR1 reads LGHDT; CDR2 reads YNNKEL (reference sequence). V lost 1 base, J lost 4 bases, and 7 bases lay in between. This CDR3 is CASSQVGVETQYF. The CDR3, as DNA: TGTGCCAGCAGCCAAGTCGGAGTAGAGACCCAGTACTTC.

This clonotype has more than one count but fewer than ten. This sequence joins TRBV6-1 and TRBJ1-5; a weak D match, TRBD1 (6 bases). Trimming removed 8 bases from V and 1 base from J, with 9 bases in between. The germline V gene has CDR1 MNHNS and CDR2 SASEGT. The CDR3 runs to 13 residues. The CDR3 here is CASGDKSNQPQHF. The CDR3, as DNA: TGTGCCAGCGGGGACAAGAGCAATCAGCCCCAGCATTTT.

This clonotype was counted at least ten times. The chain recombines TRBV12-5 with TRBJ2-1, with D possibly matching TRBD2 (5 bases). Trimming stripped 0 bases from V and 5 bases from J, with 17 bases between. The length of the CDR3 is 17 residues. Germline CDR1 is LGHNT and CDR2 is FRNRAP. CDR3 amino acids: CASGLVPSGIGDNEQFF. The CDR3 DNA is TGTGCTAGTGGTTTGGTACCGTCTGGGATCGGGGACAATGAGCAGTTCTTC.

This clonotype was picked up a small number of times. J is TRBJ2-1 and V is TRBV19, with TRBD2 identical over 8 bases. This CDR3 region has 15 residues. Trimming cost V 3 bases and J 7 bases; bases outside gene matches: 8. The germline gives CDR1 LNHDA, CDR2 SQIVND (reference sequence). The CDR3 loop is CASSIDGGAFNEQFF. CDR3 DNA sequence: TGTGCCAGTAGTATTGACGGGGGGGCCTTTAATGAGCAGTTCTTC.

V is TRBV10-3 and J is TRBJ2-7; 7 nucleotides align to TRBD1. Germline lookup yields CDR1 ENHRY and CDR2 SYGVKD. V dropped 6 bases and J dropped 3; count of bases not matched to a gene: 8. CDR3 length equals 14 residues. The CDR3 coding sequence is TGTGCCATCAGCGAAACAGGGGTGGGCTACGAGCAGTACGTC. It translates to CAISETGVGYEQYV.

This clonotype has a handful of counts. This chain joins TRBV6-2 or TRBV6-3 and TRBJ1-1, with D unresolved. Germline V gene lookup returns CDR1 MNHEY and CDR2 SVGEGT. The CDR3 has 14 residues. V dropped 6 bases and J dropped 5 bases, with 16 bases sitting between them. The CDR3 nucleotides read TGTGCCAGCAGAGTCGACCGGGGATGGACTGAAGCTTTCTTT. It is translated as CASRVDRGWTEAFF.

This clonotype has just a few counts. The V gene is TRBV6-2 or TRBV6-3, the J gene TRBJ1-1, with D unclear. CDR1 and CDR2 (germline): MNHEY, SVGEGT. The V and J ends lost 4 bases and 0 bases respectively, with 12 bases between them. This CDR3 is built from 15 residues. CDR3 in amino acids: CASSFSPMVNTEAFF. Here the CDR3 DNA reads TGTGCCAGCAGTTTTTCCCCTATGGTGAACACTGAAGCTTTCTTT.

Only a few counts were recorded for this clonotype. The J gene is TRBJ1-1, the V gene TRBV28; TRBD1 might be the D (6 bases). V dropped 4 bases and J dropped 5 bases, with 14 bases sitting between them. The CDR3 has 14 amino acids. In germline, CDR1 is MDHEN, CDR2 SYDVKM. CDR3 in DNA: TGTGCCAGCAGTTCCCACAGGGTTGGGACTGAAGCTTTCTTT. This sequence encodes CASSSHRVGTEAFF.

This clonotype was seen many times. V usage is TRBV11-1 and J usage is TRBJ1-2; 7 bases are shared with TRBD1. CDR1 and CDR2 from the germline V gene are SGHAT and FQDESV (reference sequence). The J segment lost 2 bases and the V segment lost 3 bases, leaving 6 bases of the junction unmatched. The CDR3 has 15 amino acids. For the CDR3, the DNA is TGTGCCAGCAGCTTCCTTGGACAGGCCAACTATGGCTACACCTTC. Encoded protein: CASSFLGQANYGYTF.

This chain joins TRBV7-9 and TRBJ2-1; 9 bases align to TRBD2. The CDR3 length is 17 residues. The V and J ends lost 2 bases and 5 bases, in that order; junction bases with no gene match: 10. CDR1 is SEHNR and CDR2 is FQNEAQ in the germline V gene (reference sequence). In DNA, the CDR3 is TGTGCCAGCAGCTTATTTCGGGGAGCTAGCGGGGACAATGAGCAGTTCTTC. It is translated as CASSLFRGASGDNEQFF.

The rearrangement uses TRBV13 and TRBJ1-2, with D unresolved. The CDR3 is made up of 12 amino acids. The V gene's germline CDR1 is PRHDT and CDR2 FYEKMQ (reference sequence). Trimming stripped 4 bases from V and 13 bases from J, with 16 bases between. The CDR3 region is CASSSVVSAGTF. CDR3 DNA sequence: TGTGCCAGCAGCTCTGTAGTTTCGGCAGGCACCTTC.

This clonotype has at least ten counts. The gene calls are TRBV7-8 and TRBJ2-1, with 11 bases that match TRBD2. The CDR3 has 19 residues. Germline V CDR1 and CDR2: SGHVS, FQNEAQ. Germline trimming cut 5 bases from V and 0 bases from J; bases unmatched to any gene: 12. The CDR3 DNA follows: TGTGCCAGCAGCACCGCCCCGGGACTAGCGGTTAGCTCCTACAATGAGCAGTTCTTC. It yields the protein CASSTAPGLAVSSYNEQFF. Combining the CDR3 with reference TRBV7-8 and TRBJ2-1 gives the whole variable domain GAGVSQSPRYKVAKRGQDVALRCDPISGHVSLFWYQQALGQGPEFLTYFQNEAQLDKSGLPSDRFFAERPEGSVSTLKIQRTQQEDSAVYLCASSTAPGLAVSSYNEQFFGPGTRLTVL.

This chain connects TRBV19 to TRBJ1-1; weak D call: TRBD1 (5 bases). V gave up 4 bases and J gave up 1 base, with 10 bases separating them. Germline V gives CDR1 LNHDA, CDR2 SQIVND (reference sequence). The CDR3 runs to 14 residues. The CDR3 sequence is CASSKRDRNTEAFF. The CDR3 DNA reads TGTGCCAGTAGTAAGAGAGACAGGAACACTGAAGCTTTCTTT.

In this sample, this clonotype turned up a few times. Relative to the germline gene, one junction end is altered; a read error may explain this. V and J are TRBV12-3 or TRBV12-4 and TRBJ1-1; 7 nucleotides agree with TRBD1. The CDR3 has 12 residues. The CDR3 DNA is TGTGACAGCAGCCAGACAGGGTTCAAAGCTTTCTTT. Translation: CDSSQTGFKAFF.

This clonotype was picked up a small number of times. V is TRBV7-6 and J is TRBJ2-3; D possibly corresponds to TRBD2 (6 bases). V gave up 1 base and J gave up 4 bases, with 12 bases separating them. There are 15 residues in the CDR3. CDR1 is SGHVS and CDR2 is FNYEAQ in the germline V gene. The CDR3: CASSLESGTPDTQYF. The CDR3 DNA sequence: TGTGCCAGCAGCTTAGAATCAGGGACTCCAGATACGCAGTATTTT.

The V and J genes are TRBV6-2 or TRBV6-3 and TRBJ2-7, with D possibly being TRBD2 (5 bases). Germline CDR1 and CDR2: MNHEY and SVGEGT. This CDR3 is 12 amino acids long. V lost 7 bases and J lost 5, with 12 bases in between. The CDR3 is CASKLRRNEQYV. DNA of the CDR3: TGTGCCAGCAAACTAAGGAGGAACGAGCAGTACGTC.

This clonotype was detected a few times. The chain links TRBV6-8 to TRBJ1-5, with 8 bases fitting TRBD1. Losses at the gene ends were 7 bases for V and 6 bases for J; bases not matched to a gene: 8. The CDR3 totals 14 residues. CDR1 is MNHGY, CDR2 SAAAGT, per germline. CDR3 sequence: CASKEPGGGQPQHF. CDR3 in DNA: TGTGCCAGCAAAGAACCAGGGGGCGGTCAGCCCCAGCATTTT.

J is TRBJ1-2 and V is TRBV13; 7 bases match TRBD1. The V gene end was trimmed by 0 bases and the J gene end by 9 bases; junction bases not matched to a gene: 10. This CDR3 comprises 15 residues. The germline CDR1 and CDR2 sequences are PRHDT and FYEKMQ (reference sequence). CDR3 loop: CASSLGQGEANRYTF. In DNA, the CDR3 is TGTGCCAGCAGCTTAGGGCAGGGGGAAGCCAATCGCTACACCTTC.

With respect to this clonotype: With a much larger clone just one base away, this may be a read error. The chain couples TRBV6-2 or TRBV6-3 to TRBJ2-2; D unresolved. The ends were cut back, 6 bases at V and 7 bases at J, with 6 bases in the middle. CDR3 size: 11 residues. CDR1 MNHEY and CDR2 SVGEGT come from the germline V gene. The DNA of the CDR3 is TGTGCCAGCAGCCCAAACGGGGAGCTGTTTTTT. Translating gives CASSPNGELFF.

J is TRBJ1-1 and V is TRBV7-9, with D possibly being TRBD1 (5 bases). Trimming stripped 5 bases from V and 7 bases from J, with 17 bases between. Germline lookup yields CDR1 SEHNR and CDR2 FQNEAQ (reference sequence). This CDR3 has 14 residues. The CDR3 sequence is CASSRGSGRSEAFF. CDR3 nucleotides: TGTGCCAGCAGCCGGGGGTCGGGGCGAAGTGAAGCTTTCTTT. Filled out from reference TRBV7-9 and TRBJ1-1, the complete variable domain reads DTGVSQNPRHKITKRGQNVTFRCDPISEHNRLYWYRQTLGQGPEFLTYFQNEAQLEKSRLLSDRFSAERPKGSFSTLEIQRTEQGDSAMYLCASSRGSGRSEAFFGQGTRLTVV.

This clonotype was observed a handful of times. This chain connects TRBV27 to TRBJ1-1, with D possibly matching TRBD1 (5 bases). Germline CDR1 MNHEY, CDR2 SMNVEV (reference sequence). The CDR3 has 13 amino acids. The V and J ends lost 8 bases and 8 bases respectively, with 18 bases between them. The CDR3 reads CASGRGPSSEAFF. The CDR3 DNA is TGTGCCAGCGGAAGGGGACCCTCAAGCGAAGCTTTCTTT.